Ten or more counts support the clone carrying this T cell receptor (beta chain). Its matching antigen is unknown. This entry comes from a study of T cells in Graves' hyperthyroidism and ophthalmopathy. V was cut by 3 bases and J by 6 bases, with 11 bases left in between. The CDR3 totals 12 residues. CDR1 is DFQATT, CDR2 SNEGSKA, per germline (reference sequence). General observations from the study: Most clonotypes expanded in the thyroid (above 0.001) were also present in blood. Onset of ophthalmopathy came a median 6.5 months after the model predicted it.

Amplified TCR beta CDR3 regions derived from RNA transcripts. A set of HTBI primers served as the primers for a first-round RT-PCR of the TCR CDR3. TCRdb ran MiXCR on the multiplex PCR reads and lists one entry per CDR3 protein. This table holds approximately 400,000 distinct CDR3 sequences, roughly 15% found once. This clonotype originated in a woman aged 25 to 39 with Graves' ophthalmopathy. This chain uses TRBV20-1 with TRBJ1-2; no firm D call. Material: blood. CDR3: CSARVGFDGYTF. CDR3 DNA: TGCAGTGCTAGGGTGGGTTTCGATGGCTACACCTTC.